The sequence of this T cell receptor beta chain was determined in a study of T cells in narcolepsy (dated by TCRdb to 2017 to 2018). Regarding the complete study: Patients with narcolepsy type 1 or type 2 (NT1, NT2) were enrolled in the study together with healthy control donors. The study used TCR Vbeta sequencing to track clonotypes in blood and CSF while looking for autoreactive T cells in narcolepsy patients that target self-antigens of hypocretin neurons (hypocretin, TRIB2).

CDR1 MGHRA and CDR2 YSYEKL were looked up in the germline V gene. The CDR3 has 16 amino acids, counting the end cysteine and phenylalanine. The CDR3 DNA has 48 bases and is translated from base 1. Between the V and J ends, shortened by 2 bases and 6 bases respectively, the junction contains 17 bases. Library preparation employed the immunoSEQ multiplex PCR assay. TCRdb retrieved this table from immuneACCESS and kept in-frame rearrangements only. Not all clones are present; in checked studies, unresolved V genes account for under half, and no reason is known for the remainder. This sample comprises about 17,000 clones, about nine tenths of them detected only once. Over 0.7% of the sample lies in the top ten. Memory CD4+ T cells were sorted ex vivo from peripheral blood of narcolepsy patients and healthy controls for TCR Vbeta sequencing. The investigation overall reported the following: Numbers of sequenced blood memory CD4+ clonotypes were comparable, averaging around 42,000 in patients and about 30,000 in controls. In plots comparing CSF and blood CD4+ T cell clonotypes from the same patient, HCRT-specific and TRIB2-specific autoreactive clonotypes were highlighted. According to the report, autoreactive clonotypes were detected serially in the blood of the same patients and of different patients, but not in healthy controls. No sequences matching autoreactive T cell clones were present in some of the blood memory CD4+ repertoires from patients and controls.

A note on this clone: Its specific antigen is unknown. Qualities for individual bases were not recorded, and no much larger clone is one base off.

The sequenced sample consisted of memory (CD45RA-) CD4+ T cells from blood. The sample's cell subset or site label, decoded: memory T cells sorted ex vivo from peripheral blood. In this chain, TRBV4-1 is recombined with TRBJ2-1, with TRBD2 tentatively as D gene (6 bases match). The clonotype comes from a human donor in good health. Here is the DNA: TGCGCCAGCAGCCAACGGGACTCCCATCGGGGCAATGAGCAGTTCTTC. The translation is CASSQRDSHRGNEQFF.